This T cell receptor (beta chain) was profiled in a study of cytomegalovirus exposure and HLA in healthy donors. Study conclusions and caveats: Immune exposure was documented only through CMV serostatus. Later, an analysis showed that TCR beta chains associated with HLA were more clonally expanded than others that were equally common. DRB1 had the most TCR associations and HLA-C the fewest, a later analysis found, with rates varying by HLA locus.

Per germline, CDR1 SGHTA and CDR2 FQGNSA. Trimming left V 1 base short and J 0 bases short, with 7 bases between. There are 16 residues in the CDR3. Primers for the PCR totalled 60 Vbeta and 13 Jbeta. Method: immunoSEQ multiplex PCR; TCRdb's copy keeps in-frame clones and lacks some. The data hold some 130,000 clones, with roughly 80% observed a single time. As concerns this clone: Its antigen is undetermined.

The source is a male donor in good health and CMV-seronegative. V usage is TRBV7-2 and J usage is TRBJ1-6; D unresolved. Sequences were obtained from PBMCs. CDR3 DNA: TGTGCCAGCAGCTTAGAACCGGGCTCCTATAATTCACCCCTCCACTTT. As protein: CASSLEPGSYNSPLHF.